These T cell receptor beta chains were read from a single sample in a study of blood T cell repertoires in COVID-19. Sequenced by immunoSEQ multiplex PCR; TCRdb stores in-frame clones only, minus some. The sample consists of over 150,000 clones, about 89% of them appearing once. The sample taken for sequencing was peripheral blood. These receptors all stem from a man aged 18 to 30 who had recovered from COVID-19. Each CDR3 is given with its conserved first and last residue. D genes are given only for firm matches. Size tells how often a clone was seen (once, few, many) or the class of an expanded clone, and some rows leave it out.

CDR3: CASSSRTGLYEQYF
DNA: TGTGCCAGCAGTTCACGGACAGGCTTGTACGAGCAGTACTTC
V: TRBV6-6
J: TRBJ2-7
D: TRBD1
size: -

CDR3: CATTQGQNTGELFF
DNA: TGCGCCACCACACAGGGGCAGAACACCGGGGAGCTGTTTTTT
V: TRBV5-1
J: TRBJ2-2
D: TRBD1
size: -

CDR3: CASSLEADSYNEQFF
DNA: TGTGCCAGCAGTCTAGAAGCAGATTCCTACAATGAGCAGTTCTTC
V: TRBV6-2/TRBV6-3
J: TRBJ2-1
D: -
size: -

CDR3: CASSLTGAWGTDTQYF
DNA: TGTGCCAGCAGTTTGACAGGGGCTTGGGGCACAGATACGCAGTATTTT
V: TRBV27
J: TRBJ2-3
D: TRBD1
size: -

CDR3: CASSSPLTGKFEKLFF
DNA: TGTGCCAGCAGTTCCCCTCTGACAGGAAAGTTTGAAAAACTGTTTTTT
V: TRBV6-6
J: TRBJ1-4
D: -
size: once

CDR3: CASSQDRLAGGQETQYF
DNA: TGCGCCAGCAGCCAAGATCGCCTAGCGGGAGGGCAAGAGACCCAGTACTTC
V: TRBV4-1
J: TRBJ2-5
D: TRBD2
size: -

CDR3: CASSFVAGKNTEAFF
DNA: TGTGCCAGCAGCTTCGTGGCAGGAAAGAACACTGAAGCTTTCTTT
V: TRBV5-5
J: TRBJ1-1
D: -
size: once

CDR3: CASRTSDRLGNTIYF
DNA: TGTGCCAGCAGAACTTCCGACAGGCTTGGAAACACCATATATTTT
V: TRBV28
J: TRBJ1-3
D: -
size: -

CDR3: CASSIGSATVTDTQYF
DNA: TGTGCCAGTAGTATCGGTTCCGCCACCGTCACAGATACGCAGTATTTT
V: TRBV19
J: TRBJ2-3
D: -
size: -

CDR3: CASTRRANTEAFF
DNA: TGTGCCAGCACTAGGAGGGCGAACACTGAAGCTTTCTTT
V: TRBV6-5
J: TRBJ1-1
D: -
size: -

CDR3: CSVDKRDYGYTF
DNA: TGCAGCGTTGATAAGCGGGACTATGGCTACACCTTC
V: TRBV29-1
J: TRBJ1-2
D: -
size: -